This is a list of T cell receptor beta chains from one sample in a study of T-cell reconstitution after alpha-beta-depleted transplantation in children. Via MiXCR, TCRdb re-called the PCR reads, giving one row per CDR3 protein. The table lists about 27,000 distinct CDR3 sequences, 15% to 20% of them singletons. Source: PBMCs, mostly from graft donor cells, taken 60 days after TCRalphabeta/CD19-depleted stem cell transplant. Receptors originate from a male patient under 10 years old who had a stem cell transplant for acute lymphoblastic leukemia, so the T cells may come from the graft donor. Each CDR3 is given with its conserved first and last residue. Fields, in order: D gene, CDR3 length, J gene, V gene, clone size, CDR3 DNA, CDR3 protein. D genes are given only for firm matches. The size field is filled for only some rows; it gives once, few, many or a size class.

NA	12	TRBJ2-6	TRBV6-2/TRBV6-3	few	TGTGCCAGCAGTTTTGGGGCCAACGTCCTGACTTTC	CASSFGANVLTF
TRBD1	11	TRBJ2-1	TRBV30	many	TGTGCCTGGGGACAGGGGTGGGAGCAGTTCTTC	CAWGQGWEQFF
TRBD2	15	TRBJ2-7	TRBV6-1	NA	TGTGCCAGCGTGCGAAGCGGACTAGAGTCCTACGAGCAGTACTTC	CASVRSGLESYEQYF
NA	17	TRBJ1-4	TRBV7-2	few	TGTGCCAGCAGTTACCGGGGCAATCTCGCAACTAATGAAAAACTGTTTTTT	CASSYRGNLATNEKLFF
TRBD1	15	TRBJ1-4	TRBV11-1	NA	TGTGCCAGCAGCTTAGGGGACAGGGTTAATGAAAAACTGTTTTTT	CASSLGDRVNEKLFF
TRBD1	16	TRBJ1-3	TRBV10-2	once	TGCGCCAGCAGTGAGGTCGCCGGGACAGGAGGAAACACCATATATTTT	CASSEVAGTGGNTIYF
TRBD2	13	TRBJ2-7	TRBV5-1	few	TGCGCCAGCCGAGGACTAGCGGGGAACGAGCAGTACTTC	CASRGLAGNEQYF
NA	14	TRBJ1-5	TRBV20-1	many	TGCAGTGCTAGTGGCGGGGAGAGCAATCAGCCCCAGCATTTT	CSASGGESNQPQHF
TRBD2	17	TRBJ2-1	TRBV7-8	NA	TGTGCCAGCAGCTTATTCCAAAGTAGCGGGAGTTACAATGAGCAGTTCTTC	CASSLFQSSGSYNEQFF
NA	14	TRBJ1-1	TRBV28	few	TGTGCCAGCCGGCTCGGGCCTAGGGTCACTGAAGCTTTCTTT	CASRLGPRVTEAFF
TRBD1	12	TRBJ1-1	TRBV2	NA	TGTGCCAGCAGTGACAGGGGGACTGAAGCTTTCTTT	CASSDRGTEAFF
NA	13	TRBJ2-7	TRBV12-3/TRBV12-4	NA	TGTGCCAGCAGTCTGGCGATGGGTTACGAGCAGTACTTC	CASSLAMGYEQYF
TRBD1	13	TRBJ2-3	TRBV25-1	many	TGTGCCAGCAGTCCGAACAGGGGACATACGCAGTATTTT	CASSPNRGHTQYF
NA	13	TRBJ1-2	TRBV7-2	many	TGTGCCAGCAGCCAGACGGTACAGTATGGCTACACCTTC	CASSQTVQYGYTF
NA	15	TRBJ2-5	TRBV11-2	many	TGTGCCAGCAGCTTCGGGGGACAAACTGAAGAGACCCAGTACTTC	CASSFGGQTEETQYF
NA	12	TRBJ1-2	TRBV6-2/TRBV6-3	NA	TGTGCCAGCAGACAGGGAAGCTATGGCTACACCTTC	CASRQGSYGYTF
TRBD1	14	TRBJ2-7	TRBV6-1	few	TGTGCCAGCAGTCGGGGACAGGGGGCGGACGAGCAGTACTTC	CASSRGQGADEQYF
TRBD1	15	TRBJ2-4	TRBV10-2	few	TGCGCCAGCAGTGAGGTGGGACAGGTCAAAAACATTCAGTACTTC	CASSEVGQVKNIQYF
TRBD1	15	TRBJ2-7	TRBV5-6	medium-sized	TGTGCCAGCAGTTTTTTCCGGGACAGGGCTGGGGAGCAGTACTTC	CASSFFRDRAGEQYF
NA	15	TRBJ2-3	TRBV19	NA	TGTGCCAGTAGTCTTACAAGTACTAGCACAGATACGCAGTATTTT	CASSLTSTSTDTQYF
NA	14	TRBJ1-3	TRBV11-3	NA	TGTGCCAGCAGCGAAACCTGGGCTAGGGACACCATATATTTT	CASSETWARDTIYF
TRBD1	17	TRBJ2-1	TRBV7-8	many	TGTGCCAGCAGCTTAGCGCCCGGGACAGGGGGGGTCAATGAGCAGTTCTTC	CASSLAPGTGGVNEQFF
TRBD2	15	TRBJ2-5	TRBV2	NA	TGTGCCAGCAGTGACTACCATCCTAGCGGAGAGACCCAGTACTTC	CASSDYHPSGETQYF
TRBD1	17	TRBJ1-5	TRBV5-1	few	TGCGCCAGCAGCCCTGGGGTAAGGACAGGGGTTAATCAGCCCCAGCATTTT	CASSPGVRTGVNQPQHF
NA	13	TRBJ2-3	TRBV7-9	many	TGTGCCAGCAGCTTAGCCGGCCCGGATACGCAGTATTTT	CASSLAGPDTQYF
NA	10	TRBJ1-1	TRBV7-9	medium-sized	TGTGCCAGCAGCTTAGTTGAAGCTTTCTTT	CASSLVEAFF
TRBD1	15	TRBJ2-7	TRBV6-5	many	TGTGCCAGCAGTTACCTTGGACAGGCAGCCTACGAGCAGTACTTC	CASSYLGQAAYEQYF
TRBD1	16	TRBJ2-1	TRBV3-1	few	TGTGCCAGCAGCCAAGATTATGGACAGGGGTACAATGAGCAGTTCTTC	CASSQDYGQGYNEQFF
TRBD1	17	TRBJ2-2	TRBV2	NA	TGTGCCAGCATTGGGACCTTAGGCGGACAGGGGACCGGGGAGCTGTTTTTT	CASIGTLGGQGTGELFF
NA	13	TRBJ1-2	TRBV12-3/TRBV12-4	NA	TGTGCCAGCAGTTTTGGGCGGGCCTATGGCTACACCTTC	CASSFGRAYGYTF
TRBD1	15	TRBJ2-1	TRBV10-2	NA	TGCGCCAGCAGCAGGACAGGGGGCAAGGGTAATGAGCAGTTCTTC	CASSRTGGKGNEQFF
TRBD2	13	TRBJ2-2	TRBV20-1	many	TGCAGTGCTAGAGCGGGGGGGCCCGGGGAGCTGTTTTTT	CSARAGGPGELFF
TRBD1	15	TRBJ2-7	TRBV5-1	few	TGCGCCAGCAGCTTTGACAGGGGGCGCTCCTACGAGCAGTACTTC	CASSFDRGRSYEQYF
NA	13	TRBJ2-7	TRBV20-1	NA	TGCAGTGCTCGGAGACAGGTAGACTACGAGCAGTACTTC	CSARRQVDYEQYF
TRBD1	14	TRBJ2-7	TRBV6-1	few	TGTGCCAGCAGGATGACAGGGTCTACCTACGAGCAGTACTTC	CASRMTGSTYEQYF
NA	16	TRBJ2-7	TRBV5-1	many	TGCGCCAGCAGCTTGGCCGGGACCGCTAAAGGCGGCGAGCAGTACTTC	CASSLAGTAKGGEQYF
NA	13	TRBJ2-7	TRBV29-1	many	TGCAGCGTGGCGGGCCGTTTCTCCTACGAGCAGTACTTC	CSVAGRFSYEQYF
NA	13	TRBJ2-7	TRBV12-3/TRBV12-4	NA	TGTGCCAGCAGTTTCGTCCGGGCGGGGGAGCAGTACTTC	CASSFVRAGEQYF
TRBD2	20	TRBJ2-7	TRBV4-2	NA	TGTGCCAGCAGCCCAAACCCGGGGGGACTAGCGGGGATAAGCTCCTACGAGCAGTACTTC	CASSPNPGGLAGISSYEQYF
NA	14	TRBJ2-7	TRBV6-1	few	TGTGCCAGCAGTCGGACTCGCCGGGACTACGAGCAGTACTTC	CASSRTRRDYEQYF
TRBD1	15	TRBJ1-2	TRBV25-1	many	TGTGCCAGCAGTGAATGGGCAGGGGGCATGGATGGCTACACCTTC	CASSEWAGGMDGYTF
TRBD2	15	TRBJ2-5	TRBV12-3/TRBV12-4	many	TGTGCCAGCAGTCTGACTAGCGGGAGAGAAGAGACCCAGTACTTC	CASSLTSGREETQYF
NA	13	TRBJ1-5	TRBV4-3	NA	TGCGCCAGCAGCCAATCGTTGGGTCAGCCCCAGCATTTT	CASSQSLGQPQHF
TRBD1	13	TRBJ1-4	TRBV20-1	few	TGCAGTGCTAGAGGTGGACAGGGTGAAAAACTGTTTTTT	CSARGGQGEKLFF
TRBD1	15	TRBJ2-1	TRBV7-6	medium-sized	TGTGCCAGCAGCCAGGGACAGTTCTCCTACAATGAGCAGTTCTTC	CASSQGQFSYNEQFF
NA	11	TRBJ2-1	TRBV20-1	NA	TGCAGTGGTGTGGGGCTAGATGAGCAGTTCTTC	CSGVGLDEQFF
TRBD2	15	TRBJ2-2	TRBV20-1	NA	TGCAGTGCTCGTGCGGGAGGTGACTTCGGCGGGGAGCTGTTTTTT	CSARAGGDFGGELFF
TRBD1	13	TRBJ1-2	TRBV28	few	TGTGCCAGCAGTCCGGGACAGGGCTATGGCTACACCTTC	CASSPGQGYGYTF
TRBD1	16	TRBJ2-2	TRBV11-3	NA	TGTGCCAGCAGCTTAGGGCGGACAGGGTACACCGGGGAGCTGTTTTTT	CASSLGRTGYTGELFF